These 30 T cell receptor beta chains were sequenced from one sample in a study of graft-versus-host responses after intestinal transplantation. These receptors are not linked to any known antigen. Method: immunoSEQ multiplex PCR; TCRdb's copy keeps in-frame clones and lacks some. Of about 90,000 clones in the sample, about 94% are singletons; the top ten hold approximately 0.2%. Sample: unstimulated CD4+ T cells sorted from spleen or lymph node cells, taken before transplant. Receptor source: a human donor who was the organ donor for an intestinal transplant.

The chain joins TRBV7-5 to TRBJ2-2. TRBV7-5 is a documented pseudogene. The CDR3 consists of 14 residues. The CDR3 reads CVRSVPRVTGELFF. As DNA, the CDR3 is TGTGTCAGAAGCGTACCCAGAGTCACCGGGGAGCTGTTTTTT.

DNA for the CDR3: TGCGCCAGCAGCGGGACAGTCTACACCGGGGAGCTGTTTTTT. Amino acids: CASSGTVYTGELFF. The rearrangement joins TRBV4-3 to TRBJ2-2; TRBD1 aligns across 7 bases. The CDR3 consists of 14 residues. After removal of 5 bases from V and 3 bases from J, the junction contained 3 bases not matched to a gene. Germline-derived CDR1 and CDR2 are LGHNA and YSLEER.

The rearrangement links TRBV10-3 to TRBJ2-1, with no clear D. From germline, CDR1 is ENHRY and CDR2 SYGVKD. Trimming stripped 6 bases from V and 3 bases from J, with 9 bases between. The CDR3 is 13 amino acids. The CDR3 spells CAIREGNYNEQFF. The CDR3 DNA reads TGTGCCATCAGAGAAGGGAACTACAATGAGCAGTTCTTC.

The genes are TRBV6-9 and TRBJ2-7; TRBD2 matches 8 bases. This CDR3 is 15 amino acids long. Looked up from germline, CDR1 is MNHGY and CDR2 is SVAAGI. J lost 4 bases, V lost 6 bases, and 11 bases had no gene match. The CDR3 region has the DNA TGTGCCAGCAGCGGGGGGGTTTCGGACGTTTACGAGCAGTACTTC. It codes for CASSGGVSDVYEQYF.

V usage is TRBV6-1 and J usage is TRBJ1-2, with a tentative D call TRBD1 (5 bases). This CDR3 region has 15 residues. V lost 8 bases to trimming and J lost 4 bases, with 20 bases between them. Germline V gives CDR1 MNHNS, CDR2 SASEGT. The CDR3 sequence is CASELTEVISYGYTF. The CDR3 bases are TGTGCCAGCGAATTGACAGAGGTTATATCCTATGGCTACACCTTC.

The chain joins TRBV7-9 to TRBJ1-6, with D unclear. Trimming stripped 1 base from V and 6 bases from J, with 10 bases between. This CDR3 region has 15 residues. Germline V gives CDR1 SEHNR, CDR2 FQNEAQ (reference sequence). The DNA for the CDR3 is TGTGCCAGCAGCTTAGGGCGGCAGATTAATTCACCCCTCCACTTT. This gives the protein CASSLGRQINSPLHF.

The chain has TRBV6-6 and TRBJ2-3; TRBD2 matches at 11 bases. With V trimmed by 8 bases and J by 4 bases, 5 bases remained unmatched. Per the germline V gene, CDR1 is MNHNY and CDR2 is SVGAGI (reference sequence). The CDR3 is 14 residues long. CDR3 coding DNA: TGTGCCAGCTTCTTAGCGGGGGGGCCAGATACGCAGTATTTT. This gives the protein CASFLAGGPDTQYF.

The chain has TRBV5-1 and TRBJ2-3; tentatively, D is TRBD2 (5 bases). This CDR3 spans 14 amino acids. V lost 1 base and J lost 0, with 6 bases in between. Germline CDR1 and CDR2: SGHRS and YFSETQ. For the CDR3, the DNA is TGCGCCAGCAGCTTGACGGGGAGCACAGATACGCAGTATTTT. Amino acids: CASSLTGSTDTQYF.

The chain employs TRBV27 and TRBJ1-5; 10 bases agree with TRBD1. The CDR3 has 15 residues. Germline trimming cut 6 bases from V and 6 bases from J; bases unmatched to any gene: 8. CDR1 is MNHEY and CDR2 is SMNVEV in the germline V gene (reference sequence). In DNA form, the CDR3 reads TGTGCCAGCAGCTTAATCGGACAGGGGGGTCAGCCCCAGCATTTT. Translation gives CASSLIGQGGQPQHF.

CDR3 nucleotide sequence: TGCGCCAGCAGAAACCCGCAGGGGCTACCAACATGGGAGACCCAGTACTTC. As protein: CASRNPQGLPTWETQYF. This chain links TRBV10-2 with TRBJ2-5, with D tentatively TRBD1 (6 bases). Germline CDR1 is WSHSY and CDR2 is SAAADI. There are 17 residues in the CDR3. V shed 6 bases and J shed 5 bases, with 25 bases lying between them.

The chain employs TRBV7-8 and TRBJ1-1; D might be TRBD1 (6 bases). Germline-derived CDR1 and CDR2 are SGHVS and FQNEAQ. Trimming cost V 5 bases and J 2 bases, with 9 bases left between them. There are 13 residues in the CDR3. CDR3 loop: CASSQGSNTEAFF. The CDR3, as DNA: TGTGCCAGCAGCCAGGGGAGTAACACTGAAGCTTTCTTT.

Details on this clone: The junction departs from the called germline gene at one end, perhaps through a read error. The chain employs TRBV2 and TRBJ1-4, with D hard to call. The CDR3 length is 13 residues. Germline V lookup: CDR1 SNHLY, CDR2 FYNNEI. The CDR3 loop reads CASREELNEKLFF. CDR3 DNA: TGTGCCAGCAGGGAAGAACTTAATGAAAAACTGTTTTTT.

This rearrangement joins TRBV7-9 to TRBJ1-2; no definite D call. V lost 4 bases to trimming and J lost 3 bases, with 9 bases between them. The CDR3 has 13 residues. Germline assignment: CDR1 SEHNR and CDR2 FQNEAQ (reference sequence). CDR3 nucleotides: TGTGCCAGCAGCTCCCTTGGTGACTATGGCTACACCTTC. Protein: CASSSLGDYGYTF.

The rearrangement links TRBV5-6 to TRBJ2-7, with a weak D call TRBD1 (6 bases). Germline assignment: CDR1 SGHDT and CDR2 YYEEEE. This CDR3 is 15 amino acids long. V was pared by 0 bases and J by 4 bases, with 14 bases between. The CDR3 DNA sequence: TGTGCCAGCAGCTTGGGGCAGGGGAAAGGGTACGAGCAGTACTTC. It yields the protein CASSLGQGKGYEQYF.

This clone came up once. The V and J genes are TRBV19 and TRBJ1-1; tentative D call: TRBD1 (6 bases). The CDR3 extends over 15 amino acids. V lost 4 bases to trimming and J lost 2 bases, with 14 bases between them. Germline V gene lookup returns CDR1 LNHDA and CDR2 SQIVND (reference sequence). CDR3 sequence: CASSKSGQINTEAFF. CDR3 bases: TGTGCCAGTAGTAAATCGGGACAAATAAACACTGAAGCTTTCTTT.

This chain links TRBV7-9 with TRBJ1-4; no reliable D call. This CDR3 has 14 amino acids. V shed 1 base and J shed 4 bases, with 7 bases lying between them. Per the germline V gene, CDR1 is SEHNR and CDR2 is FQNEAQ (reference sequence). In DNA form, the CDR3 reads TGTGCCAGCAGCTTAGGTGGGATTAATGAAAAACTGTTTTTT. Its translation is CASSLGGINEKLFF.

The rearrangement joins TRBV5-5 to TRBJ2-2; D is unclear. The CDR3 length is 13 residues. CDR1 is SGHKS, CDR2 YYEKEE, per germline (reference sequence). The ends were cut back, 0 bases at V and 4 bases at J, with 4 bases in the middle. This chain's CDR3 is CASSLDLTGELFF. The DNA of the CDR3 is TGTGCCAGCAGCTTGGACCTCACCGGGGAGCTGTTTTTT.

The V and J genes are TRBV5-1 and TRBJ2-3; 8 nucleotides match TRBD1. Per germline, CDR1 SGHRS and CDR2 YFSETQ. Trimming took 3 bases from V and 3 from J; bases not matched to a gene: 9. The CDR3 extends over 16 amino acids. CDR3 amino acids: CASSSGLTGGTDTQYF. In DNA form, the CDR3 reads TGCGCCAGCAGCTCAGGCCTTACAGGGGGTACAGATACGCAGTATTTT.

The J gene is TRBJ1-4, the V gene TRBV4-2, with a possible D match to TRBD1 (5 bases). The germline CDR1 and CDR2 sequences are LGHNA and YNFKEQ. Trimming took off 4 bases at V and 0 bases at J, with 12 bases between the two ends. The CDR3 runs 16 residues. In nucleotides, the CDR3 is TGTGCCAGCAGCCCCTATCAACAGGCAACTAATGAAAAACTGTTTTTT. It encodes CASSPYQQATNEKLFF.

This clone occurred a few times. The chain couples TRBV2 to TRBJ1-5; possible D gene TRBD1, 5 bases. The germline V and J ends were trimmed by 3 bases and 1 base, with 10 bases remaining between them. From germline, CDR1 is SNHLY and CDR2 FYNNEI. CDR3 length: 15 residues. The CDR3 DNA reads as TGTGCCAGCAGTGATGAGGGGCGAAGCAATCAGCCCCAGCATTTT. This encodes CASSDEGRSNQPQHF.

In nucleotides, the CDR3 is TGTGCCTGGAGGCAGGGGAGCTACACTGAAGCTTTCTTT. This translates into CAWRQGSYTEAFF. The V gene is TRBV30, the J gene TRBJ1-1; possible D gene TRBD1, 6 bases. The V gene's germline CDR1 is GTSNPN and CDR2 SVGIG (reference sequence). There are 13 residues in the CDR3. V shed 3 bases and J shed 3 bases, with 11 bases lying between them.

This chain links TRBV5-1 with TRBJ2-2; the match to TRBD2 covers 9 bases. Germline V gene data show CDR1 as SGHRS and CDR2 as YFSETQ. The CDR3 length is 17 residues. The junction had 4 bases not matched to a gene; V was cut back by 0 bases and J by 1 base. In DNA, the CDR3 is TGCGCCAGCAGCTTGGCCTCGACTAGCGGGAACACCGGGGAGCTGTTTTTT. Translation gives CASSLASTSGNTGELFF.

V is TRBV2 and J is TRBJ1-1; TRBD1 matches 7 bases. With V trimmed by 5 bases and J by 8 bases, 11 bases remained unmatched. CDR1 is SNHLY, CDR2 FYNNEI, per germline. The CDR3 is 14 amino acids. CDR3: CASSRTGTTREAFF. CDR3 nucleotides: TGTGCCAGCAGTAGGACAGGCACTACCCGAGAAGCTTTCTTT.

Concerning this clone: A junction boundary mismatches the germline segment, possibly from a read error. The genes are TRBV6-5 and TRBJ2-7, with 7 bases lining up with TRBD2. This CDR3 is 16 amino acids long. Germline lookup yields CDR1 MNHEY and CDR2 SVGAGI. The CDR3 DNA sequence: TGCGCCAGCAGTTACTCCTCAGCCGGGGGGACGAACGAGCAGTACTTC. This codes for CASSYSSAGGTNEQYF.

CDR3 sequence reads: CASSYSTGPRETQYF. In DNA form, the CDR3 reads TGTGCCAGCAGTTACTCGACGGGGCCTCGGGAGACCCAGTACTTC. The chain is built from TRBV6-5 and TRBJ2-5; perhaps D is TRBD1 or TRBD2 (5 bases each). Trimming removed 0 bases from V and 5 bases from J, with 13 bases in between. The CDR3 runs 15 residues. Germline CDR1 and CDR2: MNHEY and SVGAGI.

This chain uses TRBV27 with TRBJ2-7; tentatively, D is TRBD1 (7 bases). Trimming left V 4 bases short and J 2 bases short, with 18 bases between. This CDR3 region has 16 residues. Per the germline V gene, CDR1 is MNHEY and CDR2 is SMNVEV (reference sequence). CDR3 bases: TGTGCCAGCAGTTCAAGACAGGGAGGTTTACCCTACGAGCAGTACTTC. This gives the protein CASSSRQGGLPYEQYF.

CDR3 in amino acids: CASSAGLNQPQHF. The CDR3 region has the DNA TGTGCCAGCAGTGCGGGACTAAATCAGCCCCAGCATTTT. The genes are TRBV6-4 and TRBJ1-5, with D perhaps matching TRBD1 (5 bases). This CDR3 is built from 13 residues. V was cut by 4 bases and J by 4 bases, with 8 bases left in between. Germline CDR1 MRHNA, CDR2 SNTAGT.

This clone was counted a few times. The chain's CDR3 is CASSPRWVGTGTDTQYF. CDR3 bases: TGTGCCAGCTCACCTCGGTGGGTCGGGACAGGGACAGATACGCAGTATTTT. The chain joins TRBV18 to TRBJ2-3; TRBD1 aligns across 9 bases. V lost 3 bases, J lost 3 bases, and 10 bases stayed unmatched. The CDR3 has 17 residues. The germline V gene has CDR1 KGHSH and CDR2 LQKENI.

V gene TRBV28 combines with J gene TRBJ2-4; D not resolved. Trimming stripped 6 bases from V and 2 bases from J, with 14 bases between. Germline V lookup: CDR1 MDHEN, CDR2 SYDVKM. There are 15 residues in the CDR3. CDR3 loop: CASSLKLRTKNIQYF. In nucleotides, the CDR3 is TGTGCCAGCAGCCTAAAACTCCGAACCAAAAACATTCAGTACTTC.

The CDR3 is CASSTSGTSNDYGYTF. In DNA form, the CDR3 reads TGCGCCAGCAGCACCTCCGGGACATCTAATGACTATGGCTACACCTTC. J is TRBJ1-2 and V is TRBV5-1; D is possibly TRBD1 (6 bases). The V gene lost 4 bases and the J gene lost 3 bases, with 19 bases spanning the gap. This CDR3 has 16 amino acids. Germline V CDR1 and CDR2: SGHRS, YFSETQ.